This T cell receptor beta chain was profiled in a study of T cells in Graves' hyperthyroidism and ophthalmopathy. V dropped 1 base and J dropped 9 bases, with 17 bases sitting between them. CDR1 and CDR2 from the germline V gene are SGHAT and FQNNGV. The CDR3 length is 15 residues. Amplified TCR beta CDR3 regions came from RNA transcripts. HTBI primers were employed in a first-round RT-PCR of the TCR CDR3. TCRdb used MiXCR to reprocess the multiplex PCR reads, holding one entry per CDR3 protein. The sample shows hundreds of thousands of distinct CDR3 sequences, around 20% of them seen only once. The sample holds many counts of this clonotype.

The chain combines TRBV11-2 with TRBJ2-3; D may match TRBD1 or TRBD2 (6 bases each). The sequence was collected from a man aged 40-55 years with Graves' ophthalmopathy. The source material was blood. CDR3 DNA sequence: TGTGCCAGCAGCTTAGGGACCGGGGGCTTAGGGACGCAGTATTTT. It specifies CASSLGTGGLGTQYF.